The present TCR beta chain was sequenced within a study of blood T cell repertoires in COVID-19. Background on the study: In each case, the material was cDNA or gDNA derived from T cells, B-cell-depleted T cells, or PBMCs.

In the original analysis: For nucleated cells, counts were estimated from reference gene primer amplification. Clones were sequenced by immunoSEQ multiplex PCR, and TCRdb holds only the in-frame ones, with some missing. V and J calls and clone size are given by that table; D and trimming were obtained from the DNA. The sample has over 130,000 clones; about four fifths are singletons. The V gene lost 5 bases and the J gene lost 0 bases, with 5 bases spanning the gap. This CDR3 has 14 amino acids. From germline, CDR1 is LGHNT and CDR2 FRNRAP. Cohort placement rested on clinical history that participants reported themselves.

The TCR comes from a woman between 45 and 65 years old with acute COVID-19. Sequencing used PBMCs or T cells enriched from blood (not recorded which). The chain combines TRBV12-5 with TRBJ1-6, with D unclear. The CDR3 DNA follows: TGTGCTAGTGGTGTTAGCTCCTATAATTCACCCCTCCACTTT. It codes for CASGVSSYNSPLHF.